A selection of T cell receptor beta chains follows, all from one sample in a study of human T cells and chemical hapten exposure. TCRdb called the RACE reads again in MiXCR, with one record for every CDR3 protein. The sample holds 90,000 or so distinct CDR3 sequences; 10% to 13% are singletons and the top ten take less than 2.5%. The specimen was whole blood, collected in connection with sensitization to the hapten diphenylcyclopropenone (DPC). The receptor source for this set is a middle-aged man with alopecia areata. Some clones in this sample may be carry-over from other donors' samples. Both conserved end residues are part of each CDR3. Fields, in order: D gene, J gene, V gene, clone size, CDR3 protein, CDR3 DNA. The D gene is left open where the match is weak. A clone size is listed for some rows: how often the clone was seen (once, few, many), or a class if it is expanded.

d_call: .
j_call: TRBJ1-6
v_call: TRBV7-2
clone_size: few
cdr3_aa: CASSLGQGVNSPLHF
cdr3_nt: TGTGCCAGCAGCTTAGGGCAGGGTGTCAATTCACCCCTCCACTTT

d_call: TRBD2
j_call: TRBJ2-3
v_call: TRBV7-2
clone_size: .
cdr3_aa: CASSLGAGGPADTQYF
cdr3_nt: TGTGCCAGCAGCTTAGGGGCGGGAGGGCCCGCAGATACGCAGTATTTT

d_call: TRBD2
j_call: TRBJ2-3
v_call: TRBV6-2/TRBV6-3
clone_size: .
cdr3_aa: CASSPSGGGYTQYF
cdr3_nt: TGTGCCAGCAGCCCTAGCGGGGGCGGTTATACGCAGTATTTT

d_call: TRBD2
j_call: TRBJ2-3
v_call: TRBV5-6
clone_size: .
cdr3_aa: CASQVAGADTQYF
cdr3_nt: TGTGCCAGCCAGGTAGCGGGCGCAGATACGCAGTATTTT

d_call: TRBD1
j_call: TRBJ2-3
v_call: TRBV10-3
clone_size: few
cdr3_aa: CAIRTGTGVTDTQYF
cdr3_nt: TGTGCCATCAGAACCGGGACAGGGGTCACAGATACGCAGTATTTT

d_call: .
j_call: TRBJ2-7
v_call: TRBV7-2
clone_size: .
cdr3_aa: CDSSLARYSYEQYF
cdr3_nt: TGTGACAGCAGCTTAGCCAGATACTCCTACGAGCAGTACTTC

d_call: .
j_call: TRBJ2-3
v_call: TRBV29-1
clone_size: .
cdr3_aa: CSVAMQYSGTDTQYF
cdr3_nt: TGCAGCGTCGCCATGCAGTATAGCGGCACAGATACGCAGTATTTT

d_call: TRBD2
j_call: TRBJ2-5
v_call: TRBV10-3
clone_size: few
cdr3_aa: CAISGTSGDQETQYF
cdr3_nt: TGTGCCATCAGTGGGACTAGCGGGGACCAAGAGACCCAGTACTTC

d_call: .
j_call: TRBJ1-1
v_call: TRBV7-6
clone_size: many
cdr3_aa: CASSSFSGTEAFF
cdr3_nt: TGTGCCAGCAGCTCCTTTTCAGGCACTGAAGCTTTCTTT

d_call: .
j_call: TRBJ2-2
v_call: TRBV5-4
clone_size: .
cdr3_aa: CASSLTGIPGELFF
cdr3_nt: TGTGCCAGCAGCTTAACAGGGATCCCCGGGGAGCTGTTTTTT

d_call: .
j_call: TRBJ2-7
v_call: TRBV13
clone_size: few
cdr3_aa: CASSLQQGWREQYF
cdr3_nt: TGTGCCAGCAGCTTACAGCAGGGATGGAGGGAGCAGTACTTC

d_call: .
j_call: TRBJ2-5
v_call: TRBV7-7
clone_size: .
cdr3_aa: CASSLVSQGETQYF
cdr3_nt: TGTGCTAGCAGCTTAGTCTCGCAGGGTGAGACCCAGTACTTC

d_call: .
j_call: TRBJ1-2
v_call: TRBV25-1
clone_size: few
cdr3_aa: CASSTGRGYGYTF
cdr3_nt: TGTGCCAGCAGTACAGGGAGGGGCTATGGCTACACCTTC

d_call: .
j_call: TRBJ2-4
v_call: TRBV29-1
clone_size: .
cdr3_aa: CSVDAQGRNIQYF
cdr3_nt: TGCAGCGTTGATGCACAGGGGAGGAACATTCAGTACTTC

d_call: TRBD2
j_call: TRBJ2-3
v_call: TRBV6-6
clone_size: few
cdr3_aa: CASSQRRTSYKDTQYF
cdr3_nt: TGTGCCAGCAGCCAACGTCGGACTAGCTATAAGGATACGCAGTATTTT

d_call: .
j_call: TRBJ2-5
v_call: TRBV7-2
clone_size: .
cdr3_aa: CASSQKSQTQYF
cdr3_nt: TGTGCCAGCAGCCAGAAGTCCCAGACCCAGTACTTC

d_call: .
j_call: TRBJ2-1
v_call: TRBV7-3
clone_size: .
cdr3_aa: CASSRDSTYNEQFF
cdr3_nt: TGTGCCAGCAGCCGGGACTCAACCTACAATGAGCAGTTCTTC

d_call: .
j_call: TRBJ2-2
v_call: TRBV6-2/TRBV6-3
clone_size: .
cdr3_aa: CASSPTRWNTGELFF
cdr3_nt: TGTGCCAGCAGCCCGACTAGGTGGAACACCGGGGAGCTGTTTTTT

d_call: .
j_call: TRBJ1-6
v_call: TRBV27
clone_size: few
cdr3_aa: CASTFDRRYNSPLHF
cdr3_nt: TGTGCCAGCACCTTTGACAGACGTTATAATTCACCCCTCCACTTT

d_call: TRBD2
j_call: TRBJ2-1
v_call: TRBV5-4
clone_size: .
cdr3_aa: CASSSGTSVYNEQFF
cdr3_nt: TGTGCCAGCAGCTCCGGGACTAGCGTGTACAATGAGCAGTTCTTC

d_call: TRBD2
j_call: TRBJ2-1
v_call: TRBV6-5
clone_size: few
cdr3_aa: CASTKGLAGVGTYNEQFF
cdr3_nt: TGTGCCAGCACCAAGGGACTAGCGGGAGTGGGGACATACAATGAGCAGTTCTTC

d_call: .
j_call: TRBJ1-1
v_call: TRBV12-3/TRBV12-4
clone_size: few
cdr3_aa: CASSVPGVRDTEAFF
cdr3_nt: TGTGCCAGCAGTGTCCCGGGGGTGAGGGACACTGAAGCTTTCTTT

d_call: .
j_call: TRBJ2-5
v_call: TRBV19
clone_size: few
cdr3_aa: CASSIQGALGETQYF
cdr3_nt: TGTGCCAGTAGTATACAAGGGGCGCTGGGTGAGACCCAGTACTTC

d_call: .
j_call: TRBJ2-7
v_call: TRBV12-3/TRBV12-4
clone_size: many
cdr3_aa: CASSPLGRGSYEQYF
cdr3_nt: TGTGCCAGCAGTCCTCTCGGGAGAGGATCCTACGAGCAGTACTTC

d_call: TRBD2
j_call: TRBJ2-1
v_call: TRBV5-4
clone_size: .
cdr3_aa: CASSSPGLAANEQFF
cdr3_nt: TGTGCCAGCAGCTCCCCGGGACTAGCGGCGAATGAGCAGTTCTTC

d_call: .
j_call: TRBJ2-6
v_call: TRBV15
clone_size: few
cdr3_aa: CATSRDRSSGANVLTF
cdr3_nt: TGTGCCACCAGCAGAGATCGGTCCTCTGGGGCCAACGTCCTGACTTTC

d_call: .
j_call: TRBJ2-3
v_call: TRBV20-1
clone_size: .
cdr3_aa: CSARGGSGRSTDTQYF
cdr3_nt: TGCAGTGCTAGAGGGGGTAGCGGCAGAAGCACAGATACGCAGTATTTT

d_call: .
j_call: TRBJ2-5
v_call: TRBV6-2/TRBV6-3
clone_size: few
cdr3_aa: CATFGFLPGTQYF
cdr3_nt: TGTGCCACCTTCGGTTTTTTACCGGGGACCCAGTACTTC

d_call: .
j_call: TRBJ2-7
v_call: TRBV11-2
clone_size: many
cdr3_aa: CASSSLIGYEQYF
cdr3_nt: TGTGCCAGCAGCTCCCTAATTGGGTACGAGCAGTACTTC

d_call: .
j_call: TRBJ2-7
v_call: TRBV6-6
clone_size: few
cdr3_aa: CASMMGPESYEQYF
cdr3_nt: TGTGCCAGCATGATGGGACCCGAATCCTACGAGCAGTACTTC

d_call: .
j_call: TRBJ2-3
v_call: TRBV11-1
clone_size: few
cdr3_aa: CASSNPPVDTQYF
cdr3_nt: TGTGCCAGCAGCAACCCCCCCGTAGATACGCAGTATTTT

d_call: .
j_call: TRBJ2-5
v_call: TRBV2
clone_size: many
cdr3_aa: CASGNEQETQYF
cdr3_nt: TGTGCCAGCGGCAACGAGCAAGAGACCCAGTACTTC

d_call: .
j_call: TRBJ2-5
v_call: TRBV7-3
clone_size: many
cdr3_aa: CASSLKGETQYF
cdr3_nt: TGTGCCAGCAGCTTAAAGGGAGAGACCCAGTACTTC

d_call: TRBD2
j_call: TRBJ2-7
v_call: TRBV7-2
clone_size: few
cdr3_aa: CASSLGLAGPYEQYF
cdr3_nt: TGTGCCAGCAGCTTAGGGCTAGCGGGACCCTACGAGCAGTACTTC

d_call: TRBD2
j_call: TRBJ2-1
v_call: TRBV6-4
clone_size: .
cdr3_aa: CASSSTSGRIGFGQFF
cdr3_nt: TGTGCCAGCAGTTCCACAAGCGGGAGAATTGGGTTCGGGCAGTTCTTC

d_call: .
j_call: TRBJ1-5
v_call: TRBV21-1
clone_size: .
cdr3_aa: CASIWDRGSNQPQHF
cdr3_nt: TGTGCCAGCATCTGGGACAGGGGTAGCAATCAGCCCCAGCATTTT

d_call: .
j_call: TRBJ2-5
v_call: TRBV29-1
clone_size: many
cdr3_aa: CSVEIDTGAQYF
cdr3_nt: TGCAGCGTTGAAATAGACACGGGGGCCCAGTACTTC

d_call: TRBD2
j_call: TRBJ2-3
v_call: TRBV20-1
clone_size: .
cdr3_aa: CSARVGGGNPDTQYF
cdr3_nt: TGCAGTGCTAGGGTGGGGGGAGGGAACCCAGATACGCAGTATTTT

d_call: .
j_call: TRBJ2-3
v_call: TRBV29-1
clone_size: .
cdr3_aa: CSVDDTRTDTQYF
cdr3_nt: TGCAGCGTGGACGACACTAGGACAGATACGCAGTATTTT

d_call: .
j_call: TRBJ2-7
v_call: TRBV27
clone_size: few
cdr3_aa: CASPSFLDSEGSYEQYF
cdr3_nt: TGTGCCAGCCCTTCTTTTTTAGACAGCGAAGGTTCCTACGAGCAGTACTTC

d_call: .
j_call: TRBJ1-1
v_call: TRBV5-4
clone_size: .
cdr3_aa: CASSPQAKNTEAFF
cdr3_nt: TGTGCCAGCAGCCCACAGGCGAAGAACACTGAAGCTTTCTTT

d_call: .
j_call: TRBJ1-1
v_call: TRBV6-1
clone_size: .
cdr3_aa: CASSEKQNTEAFF
cdr3_nt: TGTGCCAGCAGTGAGAAACAGAACACTGAAGCTTTCTTT

d_call: TRBD2
j_call: TRBJ2-2
v_call: TRBV12-3/TRBV12-4
clone_size: .
cdr3_aa: CANSLVRGRTVGELFF
cdr3_nt: TGTGCCAACAGTTTAGTTCGCGGGAGAACTGTCGGGGAGCTGTTTTTT

d_call: TRBD2
j_call: TRBJ2-1
v_call: TRBV6-6
clone_size: many
cdr3_aa: CASTPSGTPGQFF
cdr3_nt: TGTGCCAGCACCCCTAGCGGGACCCCCGGGCAGTTCTTC

d_call: TRBD1
j_call: TRBJ2-3
v_call: TRBV6-5
clone_size: many
cdr3_aa: CASRSGQGRTDTQYF
cdr3_nt: TGTGCCAGCAGAAGCGGACAGGGGCGCACAGATACGCAGTATTTT

d_call: TRBD1
j_call: TRBJ2-1
v_call: TRBV2
clone_size: few
cdr3_aa: CASRVGQGPYNEQFF
cdr3_nt: TGTGCCAGCAGGGTGGGACAGGGGCCCTACAATGAGCAGTTCTTC

d_call: .
j_call: TRBJ1-5
v_call: TRBV6-5
clone_size: few
cdr3_aa: CASSYTGKNQPQHF
cdr3_nt: TGTGCCAGCAGTTACACAGGGAAAAATCAGCCCCAGCATTTT

d_call: TRBD1
j_call: TRBJ1-2
v_call: TRBV11-2
clone_size: few
cdr3_aa: CASSLGLDRGSYGYTF
cdr3_nt: TGTGCCAGCAGCTTAGGTCTCGACAGGGGAAGTTATGGCTACACCTTC

d_call: .
j_call: TRBJ2-7
v_call: TRBV4-2
clone_size: .
cdr3_aa: CASSLARVNYEQYF
cdr3_nt: TGTGCCAGCAGCCTGGCCCGGGTGAACTACGAGCAGTACTTC

d_call: TRBD1
j_call: TRBJ2-2
v_call: TRBV24-1
clone_size: many
cdr3_aa: CATSDFGDSPTGELFF
cdr3_nt: TGTGCCACCAGTGATTTCGGGGACAGCCCAACCGGGGAGCTGTTTTTT

d_call: TRBD1
j_call: TRBJ1-6
v_call: TRBV7-2
clone_size: many
cdr3_aa: CASSPDRDSPLHF
cdr3_nt: TGTGCCAGCAGCCCAGACAGGGACTCACCCCTCCACTTT

d_call: .
j_call: TRBJ1-2
v_call: TRBV29-1
clone_size: many
cdr3_aa: CSVDGAGPF
cdr3_nt: TGCAGCGTTGATGGGGCAGGCCCTTTC

d_call: .
j_call: TRBJ2-5
v_call: TRBV11-3
clone_size: .
cdr3_aa: CASSDRGETQYF
cdr3_nt: TGTGCCAGCAGCGATAGAGGGGAGACCCAGTACTTC

d_call: .
j_call: TRBJ2-1
v_call: TRBV20-1
clone_size: many
cdr3_aa: CSARAERSYNEQFF
cdr3_nt: TGCAGTGCTAGAGCGGAGCGGTCCTACAATGAGCAGTTCTTC

d_call: .
j_call: TRBJ1-1
v_call: TRBV7-8
clone_size: few
cdr3_aa: CASSSKGGVEAFF
cdr3_nt: TGTGCCAGCAGCTCTAAAGGGGGAGTTGAAGCTTTCTTT